In this sample, the clone carrying this TCR beta chain turned up many times. The record originates from a study of prognosis after radiotherapy for stage I lung cancer. Study overall: The non-small cell lung cancer patients were all regarded as unsuitable for surgery on medical grounds. Median age was 74.5 years (roughly 50 to 95) among around 13 men and over five women. The tumor diagnosis was squamous cell carcinoma for over 5 patients and adenocarcinoma for twelve.

The germline V gene has CDR1 LGHDT and CDR2 YNNKEL (reference sequence). CDR3 length: 13 residues. The germline V and J ends were trimmed by 11 bases and 6 bases, with 19 bases remaining between them. Genomic DNA provided the template from which TCR beta CDR3 was amplified by two-round multiplex PCR. First-round PCR used primers specific to each TRBV and TRBJ gene. TCRdb used MiXCR to reprocess the multiplex PCR reads, holding one entry per CDR3 protein. In the table there are just under 20,000 distinct CDR3 sequences, over 25% of which are singletons. The genes are TRBV3-1 and TRBJ2-5; D tentatively reads TRBD1 or TRBD2 (6 bases each). Sequenced here: PBMCs, sampled before or after stereotactic body radiation therapy (not recorded which). The sequence came from a donor older than 45 with non-small cell lung cancer. The CDR3 loop is CACYGGPGQTQYF. The CDR3 coding sequence is TGTGCCTGTTATGGGGGGCCGGGGCAGACCCAGTACTTC.